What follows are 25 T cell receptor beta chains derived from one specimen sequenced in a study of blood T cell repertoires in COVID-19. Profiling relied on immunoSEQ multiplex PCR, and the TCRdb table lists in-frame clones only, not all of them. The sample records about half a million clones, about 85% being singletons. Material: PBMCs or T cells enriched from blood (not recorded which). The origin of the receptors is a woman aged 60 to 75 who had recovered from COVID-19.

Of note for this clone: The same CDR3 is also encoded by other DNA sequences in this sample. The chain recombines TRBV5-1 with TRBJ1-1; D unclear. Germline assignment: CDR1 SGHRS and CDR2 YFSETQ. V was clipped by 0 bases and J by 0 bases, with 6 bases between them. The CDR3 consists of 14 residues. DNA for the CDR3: TGCGCCAGCAGCTTGGGGGCGCTGAACACTGAAGCTTTCTTT. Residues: CASSLGALNTEAFF.

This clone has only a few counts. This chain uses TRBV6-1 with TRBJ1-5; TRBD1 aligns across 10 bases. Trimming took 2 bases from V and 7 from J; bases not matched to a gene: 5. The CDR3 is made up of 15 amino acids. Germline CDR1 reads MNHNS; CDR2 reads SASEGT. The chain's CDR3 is CASSERTGGNQPQHF. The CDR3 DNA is TGTGCCAGCAGTGAACGGACAGGGGGTAACCAGCCCCAGCATTTT.

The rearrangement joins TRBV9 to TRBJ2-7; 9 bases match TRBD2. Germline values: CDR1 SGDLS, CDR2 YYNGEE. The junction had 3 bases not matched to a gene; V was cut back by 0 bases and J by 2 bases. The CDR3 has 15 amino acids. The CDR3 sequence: CASSVEAGGAYEQYF. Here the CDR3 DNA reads TGTGCCAGCAGCGTAGAGGCGGGGGGGGCCTACGAGCAGTACTTC.

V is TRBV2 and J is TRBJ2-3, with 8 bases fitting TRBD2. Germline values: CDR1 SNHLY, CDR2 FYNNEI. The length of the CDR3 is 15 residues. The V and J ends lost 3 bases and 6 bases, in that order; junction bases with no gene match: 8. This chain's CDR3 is CASSESGGATDTQYF. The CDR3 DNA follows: TGTGCCAGCAGTGAGTCGGGGGGGGCCACTGATACGCAGTATTTT.

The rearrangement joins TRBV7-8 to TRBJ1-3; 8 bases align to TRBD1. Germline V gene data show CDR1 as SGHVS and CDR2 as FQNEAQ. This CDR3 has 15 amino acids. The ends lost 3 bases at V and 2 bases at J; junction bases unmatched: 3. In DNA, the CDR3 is TGTGCCAGCAGCTTCTCGACAGGGGCTGGAAACACCATATATTTT. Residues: CASSFSTGAGNTIYF.

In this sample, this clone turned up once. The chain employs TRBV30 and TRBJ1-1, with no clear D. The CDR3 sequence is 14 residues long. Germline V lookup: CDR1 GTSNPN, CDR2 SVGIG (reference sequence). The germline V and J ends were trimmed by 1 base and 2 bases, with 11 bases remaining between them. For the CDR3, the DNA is TGTGCCTGGAGTGGAGGGAACAGAAACACTGAAGCTTTCTTT. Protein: CAWSGGNRNTEAFF.

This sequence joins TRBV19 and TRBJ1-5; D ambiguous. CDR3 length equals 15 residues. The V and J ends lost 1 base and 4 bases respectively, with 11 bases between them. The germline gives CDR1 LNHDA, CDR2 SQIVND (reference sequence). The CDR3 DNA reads TGTGCCAGTAGTATAGGTGTCTCGAGGAATCAGCCCCAGCATTTT. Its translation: CASSIGVSRNQPQHF.

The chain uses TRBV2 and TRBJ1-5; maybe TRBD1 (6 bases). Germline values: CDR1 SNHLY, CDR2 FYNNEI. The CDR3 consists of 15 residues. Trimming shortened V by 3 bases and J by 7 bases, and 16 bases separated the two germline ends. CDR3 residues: CASSDLRGAGQPQHF. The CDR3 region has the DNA TGTGCCAGCAGTGACCTTCGGGGGGCAGGGCAGCCCCAGCATTTT.

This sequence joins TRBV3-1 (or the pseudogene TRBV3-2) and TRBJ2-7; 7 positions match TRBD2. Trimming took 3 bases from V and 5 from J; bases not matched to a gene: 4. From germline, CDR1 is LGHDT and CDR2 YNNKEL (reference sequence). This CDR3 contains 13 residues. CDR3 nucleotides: TGTGCCAGCAGCCACGGGGGAGGGAACGAGCAGTACTTC. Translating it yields CASSHGGGNEQYF.

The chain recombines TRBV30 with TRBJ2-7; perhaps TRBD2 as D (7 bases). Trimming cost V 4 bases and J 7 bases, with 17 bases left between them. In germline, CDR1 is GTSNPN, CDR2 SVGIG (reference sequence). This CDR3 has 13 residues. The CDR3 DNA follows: TGTGCCTGGATACCCGCGGGGGCATGGGAGCAGTACGTC. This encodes CAWIPAGAWEQYV.

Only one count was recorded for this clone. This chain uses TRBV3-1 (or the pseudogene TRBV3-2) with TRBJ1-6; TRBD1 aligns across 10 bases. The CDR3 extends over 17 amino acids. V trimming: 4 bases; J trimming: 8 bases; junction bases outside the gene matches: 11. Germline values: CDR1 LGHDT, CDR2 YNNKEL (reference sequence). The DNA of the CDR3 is TGTGCCAGCAGCCCCCTCCGGGACAGGGGAGTTGATTCACCCCTCCACTTT. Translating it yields CASSPLRDRGVDSPLHF.

CDR3 in DNA: TGCGCCAGCTCAGGACAGGGCCAAGAGACCCAGTACTTC. It specifies CASSGQGQETQYF. The chain joins TRBV5-1 to TRBJ2-5; TRBD1 matches at 8 bases. After removal of 7 bases from V and 1 base from J, the junction contained 3 bases not matched to a gene. Germline V gene sequence: CDR1 SGHRS, CDR2 YFSETQ. The length of the CDR3 is 13 residues.

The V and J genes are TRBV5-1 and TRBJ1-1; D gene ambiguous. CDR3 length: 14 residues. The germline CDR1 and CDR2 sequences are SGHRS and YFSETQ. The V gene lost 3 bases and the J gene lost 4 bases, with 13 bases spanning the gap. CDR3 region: CASSSLYSSTEAFF. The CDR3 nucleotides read TGCGCCAGCAGCTCATTATACAGTTCCACTGAAGCTTTCTTT.

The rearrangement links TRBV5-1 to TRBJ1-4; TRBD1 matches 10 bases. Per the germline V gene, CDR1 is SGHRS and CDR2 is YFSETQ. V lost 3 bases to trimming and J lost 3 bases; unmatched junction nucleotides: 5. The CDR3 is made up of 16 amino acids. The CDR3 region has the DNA TGCGCCAGCAGCTCCGGGACAGGGGTTCCTAATGAAAAACTGTTTTTT. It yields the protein CASSSGTGVPNEKLFF.

CDR3 residues: CASGRSFPYEQYV. The CDR3 region has the DNA TGTGCCAGCGGGAGGTCGTTCCCCTACGAGCAGTACGTC. J is TRBJ2-7 and V is TRBV6-4; D possibly corresponds to TRBD2 (6 bases). The CDR3 spans 13 residues. Germline V gives CDR1 MRHNA, CDR2 SNTAGT. Trimming shortened V by 8 bases and J by 2 bases, and 13 bases separated the two germline ends.

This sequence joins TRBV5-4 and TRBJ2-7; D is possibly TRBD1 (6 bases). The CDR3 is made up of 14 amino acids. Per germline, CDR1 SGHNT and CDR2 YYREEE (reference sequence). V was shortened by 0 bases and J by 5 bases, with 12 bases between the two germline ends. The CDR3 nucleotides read TGTGCCAGCAGCTTGGGGGGGCCAGGGAACGAGCAGTACGTC. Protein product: CASSLGGPGNEQYV.

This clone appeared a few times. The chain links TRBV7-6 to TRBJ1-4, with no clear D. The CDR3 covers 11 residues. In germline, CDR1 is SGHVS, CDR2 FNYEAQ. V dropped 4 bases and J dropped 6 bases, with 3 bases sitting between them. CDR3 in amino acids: CASSSDEKLFF. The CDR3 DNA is TGTGCCAGCAGCTCGGATGAAAAACTGTTTTTT.

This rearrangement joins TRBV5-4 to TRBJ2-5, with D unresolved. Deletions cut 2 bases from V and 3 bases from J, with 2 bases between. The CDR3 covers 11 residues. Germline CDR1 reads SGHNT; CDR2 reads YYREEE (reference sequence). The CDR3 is CASSFEETQYF. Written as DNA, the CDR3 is TGTGCCAGCAGCTTCGAAGAGACCCAGTACTTC.

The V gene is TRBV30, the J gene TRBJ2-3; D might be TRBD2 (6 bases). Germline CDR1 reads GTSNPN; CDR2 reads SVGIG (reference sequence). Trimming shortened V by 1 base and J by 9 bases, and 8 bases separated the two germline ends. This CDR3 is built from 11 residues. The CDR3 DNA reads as TGTGCCTGGAGTGGGGGGGAGACGCAGTATTTT. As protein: CAWSGGETQYF. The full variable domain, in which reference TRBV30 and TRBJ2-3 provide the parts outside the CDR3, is SQTIHQWPATLVQPVGSPLSLECTVEGTSNPNLYWYRQAAGRGLQLLFYSVGIGQISSEVPQNLSASRPQDRQFILSSKKLLLSDSGFYLCAWSGGETQYFGPGTRLTVL.

In DNA, the CDR3 is TGTGCCAGCAGTCCGCATAGCGGGGGTAGGGATGAGCAGTTCTTC. This gives the protein CASSPHSGGRDEQFF. The chain recombines TRBV28 with TRBJ2-1; 9 positions match TRBD2. CDR3 length: 15 residues. With V trimmed by 5 bases and J by 8 bases, 10 bases remained unmatched. Germline-derived CDR1 and CDR2 are MDHEN and SYDVKM.

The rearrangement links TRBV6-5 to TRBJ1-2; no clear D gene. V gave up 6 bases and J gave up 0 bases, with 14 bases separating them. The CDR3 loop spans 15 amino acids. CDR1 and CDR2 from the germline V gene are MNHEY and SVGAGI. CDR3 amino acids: CASRVEGSSNYGYTF. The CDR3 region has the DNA TGTGCCAGCAGAGTTGAGGGATCATCTAACTATGGCTACACCTTC.

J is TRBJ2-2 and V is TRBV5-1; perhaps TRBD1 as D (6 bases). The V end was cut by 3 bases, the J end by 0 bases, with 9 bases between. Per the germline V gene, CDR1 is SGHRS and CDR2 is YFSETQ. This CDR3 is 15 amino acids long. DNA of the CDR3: TGCGCCAGCAGCTCGGGACAAGCGAACACCGGGGAGCTGTTTTTT. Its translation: CASSSGQANTGELFF.

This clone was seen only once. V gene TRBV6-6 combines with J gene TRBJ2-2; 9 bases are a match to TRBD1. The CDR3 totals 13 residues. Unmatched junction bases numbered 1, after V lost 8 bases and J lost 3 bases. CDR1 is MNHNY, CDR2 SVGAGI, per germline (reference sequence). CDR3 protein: CASRQGDTGELFF. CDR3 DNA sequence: TGTGCCAGCCGACAGGGGGACACCGGGGAGCTGTTTTTT.

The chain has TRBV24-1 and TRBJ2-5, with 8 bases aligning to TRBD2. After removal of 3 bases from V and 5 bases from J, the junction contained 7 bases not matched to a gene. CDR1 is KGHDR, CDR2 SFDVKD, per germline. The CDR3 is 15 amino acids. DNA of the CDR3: TGTGCCACCAGTGATGCTGGGACTAGGGATGAGACCCAGTACTTC. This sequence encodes CATSDAGTRDETQYF.

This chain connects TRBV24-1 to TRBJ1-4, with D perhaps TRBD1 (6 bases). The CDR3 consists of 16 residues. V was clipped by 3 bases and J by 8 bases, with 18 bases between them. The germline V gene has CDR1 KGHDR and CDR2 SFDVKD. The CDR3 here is CATSDKGDGGGEKLFF. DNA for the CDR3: TGTGCCACCAGTGATAAGGGGGACGGTGGAGGCGAAAAACTGTTTTTT.